This T cell receptor (beta chain) emerged from a study of T cells in Graves' hyperthyroidism and ophthalmopathy. The study's findings and limits: Blood also carried most thyroid clonotypes expanded above 0.001.

Patients aged 18 to 65 had newly diagnosed hyperthyroidism that had lasted under 2 months. The CDR3 totals 15 residues. The V end was cut by 4 bases, the J end by 2 bases, with 14 bases between. Concerning this clonotype itself: Its antigen is unknown.

TCR beta CDR3 region amplification was performed from RNA transcripts. HTBI primers were employed in a first-round RT-PCR of the TCR CDR3. In TCRdb, the multiplex PCR reads were re-called with MiXCR into one record per CDR3 protein. Of 550,000 to 800,000 distinct CDR3 sequences in the sample, 17% were seen once. The sample was blood. V usage is TRBV12-3 or TRBV12-4 and J usage is TRBJ1-1; perhaps TRBD1 as D (5 bases). This receptor was taken from a man in his forties or fifties with Graves' hyperthyroidism. Here the CDR3 reads CASSSRGKDNTEAFF. CDR3 DNA sequence: TGTGCCAGCAGTTCCCGGGGGAAGGACAACACTGAAGCTTTCTTT.